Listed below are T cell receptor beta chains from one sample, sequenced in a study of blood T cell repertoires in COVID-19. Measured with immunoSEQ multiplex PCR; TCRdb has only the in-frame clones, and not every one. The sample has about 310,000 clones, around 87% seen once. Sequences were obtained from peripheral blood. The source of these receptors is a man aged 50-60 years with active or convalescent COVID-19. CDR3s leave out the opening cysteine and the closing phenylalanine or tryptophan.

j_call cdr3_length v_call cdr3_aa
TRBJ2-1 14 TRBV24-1 ATSDRGGSGRSVQF
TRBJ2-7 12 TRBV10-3 ASGRGAGSYEQY
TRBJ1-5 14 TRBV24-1 ATSDSTGATNQPQH
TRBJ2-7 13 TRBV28 ASSLETGSTYEQY
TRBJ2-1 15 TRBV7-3 ASSLAPGSGSANEQF
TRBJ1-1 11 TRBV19 ASSRRSDTEAF
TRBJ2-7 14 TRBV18 ASSPGAPGGSHEQY
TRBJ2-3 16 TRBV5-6 ASSLIRGALRGADTQY
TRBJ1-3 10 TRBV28 ASSFMGNTIY
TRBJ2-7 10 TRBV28 ASRRTGYEQY
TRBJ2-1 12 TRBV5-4 ASSLEDRVNEQF
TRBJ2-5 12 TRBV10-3 AISGPGTEETQY
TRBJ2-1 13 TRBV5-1 ASSPLAGEWHEQF
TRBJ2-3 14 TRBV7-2 ASSYSGPPGADTQY
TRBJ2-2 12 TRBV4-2 ASSPARSGGELF
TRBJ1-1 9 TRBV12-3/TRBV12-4 ASSARSEAF
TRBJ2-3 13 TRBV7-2 ASSLGAGGRDTQY
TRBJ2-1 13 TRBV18 ASSPPGTGDNEQF
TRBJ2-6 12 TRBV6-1 ASSEGAGANVLT
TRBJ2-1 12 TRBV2 AGKQGHSYNEQF
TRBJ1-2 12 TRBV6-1 ASSEEVKAHGYT
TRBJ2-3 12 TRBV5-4 ASGPQGAGNTQY
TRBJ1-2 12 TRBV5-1 ASRAGTGGYGYT
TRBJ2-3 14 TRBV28 ASSQGLAGTTDTQY
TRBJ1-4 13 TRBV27 ASSPYRSTNEKLF
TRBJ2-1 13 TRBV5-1 ASSNRDRGRDEQF
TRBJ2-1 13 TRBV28 ASSPRTNLYNEQF
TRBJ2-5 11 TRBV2 ASADPGGETQY
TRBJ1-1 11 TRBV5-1 ASSPGTGGLAF
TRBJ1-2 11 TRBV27 ASSPTVRDRCS
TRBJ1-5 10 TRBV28 ASCRQNQPQH
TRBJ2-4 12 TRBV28 ASSLGQVGNIQY
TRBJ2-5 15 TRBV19 ASSFTGTSGRQGTQY
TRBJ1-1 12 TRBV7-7 ASSWTGGNTEAF
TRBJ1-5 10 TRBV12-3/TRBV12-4 ASSPYNQPQH
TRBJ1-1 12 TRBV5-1 ASSLGQGLTEAF
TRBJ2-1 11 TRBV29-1 SVASGIYNEQF
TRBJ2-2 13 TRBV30 AWSVLADNTGELF
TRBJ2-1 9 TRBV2 ASRLSGEQF
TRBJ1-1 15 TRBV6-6 ASSPTSGRSGGTEAF
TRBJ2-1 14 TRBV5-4 ASSSRTSGRATEQF
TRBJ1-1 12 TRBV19 ASRDRGRNTEAF
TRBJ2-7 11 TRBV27 ASSFGLAYEQY
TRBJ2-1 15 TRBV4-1 ASSQVGSGRAYNEQF
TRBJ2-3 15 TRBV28 ASSLGGAGGDTDTQY
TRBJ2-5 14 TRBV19 ASSKLSGGERETQY
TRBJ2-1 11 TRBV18 ASSPWTGNEQF
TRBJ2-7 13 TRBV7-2 ASSLGAGGSYEQY
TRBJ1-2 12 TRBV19 ASSRGRGNYGYT